This entry concerns a single T cell receptor beta chain. Its antigen is not yet known. Base qualities are not provided; no much larger clone lies one nucleotide away. The sequencer was an Illumina HiSeq 2000. TCR beta chain libraries were generated by multiplex PCR amplification. The amplified TCR beta chain products were analyzed by high-throughput sequencing. Clones were called with MiXCR by TCRdb after fastp trimmed the public reads at Q25, and only in-frame beta chains were retained. Each entry is one CDR3 protein sequence, shown with its most common DNA and genes. The sample profile shows some 250,000 distinct CDR3 sequences; roughly a third of them were found once. The ten largest make up approximately 3.3% of the sample. Lymph node samples came from the axillary draining lymph nodes of breast cancer patients. This sample was included in a study of breast tumors, draining lymph nodes, adjacent tissues (dated by TCRdb to 2015 to 2016). Background for the entire study: TCR beta repertoires were compared across tumor, adjacent nontumor tissue and axillary lymph nodes obtained from breast cancer patients. In human breast cancer, the study set out to assess how tumor, surrounding tissue and draining lymph node repertoires relate to one another and whether T cells might be exchanged between them. The paper as a whole reports these results and caveats: The conclusion that tumor T cells originate in lymph nodes was presented as consistent with a hypothesis rather than as directly demonstrated. In luminal-like breast cancer, tumor and nontumor tissue repertoires resembled each other significantly more than in basal-like breast cancer. The data were judged consistent with most tumor T cells deriving from the lymph node and then expanding within tumor tissue. Tumor T-cell repertoires showed less diversity than lymph node repertoires and more diversity than nontumor tissue repertoires, and tumor T-cell repertoires showed preferential V and J gene usage.

The CDR1 and CDR2 encoded by the germline V gene (reference sequence) are LGHDT and YNNKEL. V is cut by 1 base and J by 12 bases, and the space between the germline ends is 10 bases. The CDR3 contains 12 residues, cysteine and phenylalanine counted. CDR3 DNA is the only sequence kept; it has 36 bases, read in frame from the first base. This sequence uses TRBV3-1 and TRBJ2-1; the D segment is perhaps TRBD1 or TRBD2, each sharing 5 matched bases. This TCR was sampled from a female donor with breast cancer. Some clones in this sample may be carry-over from other donors' samples. Sample: axillary lymph node tissue. The nucleotides are TGTGCCAGCAGCCAAGTGGGACCTCTGCAGTTCTTC. It encodes CASSQVGPLQFF.